These 5 T cell receptor beta chains share one sample of origin, sequenced in a study of shared clonotypes between healthy human individuals. Produced via immunoSEQ multiplex PCR; TCRdb's table is partial and in-frame only. The sample includes hundreds of thousands of clones, more than 85% of them seen just once. Naive CD8 isolation took CD45RO-negative cells positively selected for CCR7 and excluded terminally differentiated effector memory CD45RA+ cells. The sequencing input was naive CD8+ T cells sorted from blood. The receptors stem from a man in his thirties or forties in good health.

CDR3 in DNA: TGTGCCAGCAGTATACAGGGGGACCTGTTAGAAGCTTTCTTT. It codes for CASSIQGDLLEAFF. V and J are TRBV27 and TRBJ1-1; TRBD1 aligns across 8 bases. CDR3 length equals 14 residues. Looked up from germline, CDR1 is MNHEY and CDR2 is SMNVEV (reference sequence). Losses at the gene ends were 5 bases for V and 8 bases for J; bases not matched to a gene: 10.

The chain recombines TRBV19 with TRBJ2-7; the match to TRBD2 covers 8 bases. The CDR3 consists of 13 residues. Looked up from germline, CDR1 is LNHDA and CDR2 is SQIVND (reference sequence). V lost 3 bases and J lost 4; bases outside the gene matches: 2. In DNA form, the CDR3 reads TGTGCCAGTAGTATGGCTAGCGGGTACGAGCAGTACTTC. As protein: CASSMASGYEQYF.

V gene TRBV6-5 combines with J gene TRBJ2-7; D unresolved. V shed 10 bases and J shed 0 bases, with 10 bases lying between them. The CDR3 runs 12 residues. Germline V gene data show CDR1 as MNHEY and CDR2 as SVGAGI. The CDR3 DNA follows: TGTGCCACCCGGAAAAGCTCCTACGAGCAGTACTTC. It is translated as CATRKSSYEQYF.

This clone was recorded only once. The chain has TRBV27 and TRBJ2-7; possible D gene TRBD2, 6 bases. This CDR3 is 14 amino acids long. From germline, CDR1 is MNHEY and CDR2 SMNVEV (reference sequence). With 8 bases removed from V and 0 bases from J, the gap between germline ends came to 14 bases. The CDR3 DNA follows: TGTGCCAGCTCGAAAGGGGACTTCTCCTACGAGCAGTACTTC. Its translation: CASSKGDFSYEQYF.

The gene calls are TRBV2 and TRBJ1-1; the D is unclear. Trimming cost V 7 bases and J 1 base, with 7 bases left between them. The CDR3 extends over 12 amino acids. Germline CDR1 and CDR2: SNHLY and FYNNEI. CDR3 DNA sequence: TGTGCCAGCATTTACCAGAACACTGAAGCTTTCTTT. Residues: CASIYQNTEAFF.